The clone carrying this TCR beta chain occurred a few times. The authors' processing: For nucleated cells, counts were estimated from reference gene primer amplification. TCRdb's copy holds only in-frame clones and misses some; the assay was immunoSEQ multiplex PCR. The V and J calls and the clone size are those of that table, but D and trimming were determined from the DNA. This sample yields roughly 73,000 clones, of which around 74% are seen a single time; 21% belongs to the top ten. In germline, CDR1 is MNHEY, CDR2 SMNVEV (reference sequence). J lost 2 bases, V lost 4 bases, and 5 bases had no gene match. CDR3 length equals 15 residues. The data belong to a study of blood T cell repertoires in COVID-19. Overall study: Collection of acute and convalescent COVID-19 samples took place in the United States, Italy and Spain. The analysed material was cDNA or gDNA that came from T cells, B-cell-depleted T cells, or PBMCs.

This chain connects TRBV27 to TRBJ2-3; 8 nucleotides line up with TRBD1. The sequenced sample consisted of peripheral blood. The sequence was obtained from a man between 65 and 85 years old with acute or convalescent COVID-19. The DNA of the CDR3 is TGTGCCAGCAGTTCTCGGACAGGGCACACAGATACGCAGTATTTT. It encodes CASSSRTGHTDTQYF.